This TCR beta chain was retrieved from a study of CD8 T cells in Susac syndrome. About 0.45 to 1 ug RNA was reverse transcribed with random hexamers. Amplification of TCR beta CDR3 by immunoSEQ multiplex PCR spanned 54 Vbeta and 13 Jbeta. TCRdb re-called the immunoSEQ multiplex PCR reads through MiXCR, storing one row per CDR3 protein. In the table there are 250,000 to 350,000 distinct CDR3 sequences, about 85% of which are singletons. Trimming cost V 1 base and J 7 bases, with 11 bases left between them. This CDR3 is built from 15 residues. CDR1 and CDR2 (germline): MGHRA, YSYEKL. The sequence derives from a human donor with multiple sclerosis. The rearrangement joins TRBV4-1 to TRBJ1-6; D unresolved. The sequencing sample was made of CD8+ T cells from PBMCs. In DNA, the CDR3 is TGCGCCAGCAGCCAAGTTAGGGCTTTCAATTCACCCCTCCACTTT. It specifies CASSQVRAFNSPLHF.